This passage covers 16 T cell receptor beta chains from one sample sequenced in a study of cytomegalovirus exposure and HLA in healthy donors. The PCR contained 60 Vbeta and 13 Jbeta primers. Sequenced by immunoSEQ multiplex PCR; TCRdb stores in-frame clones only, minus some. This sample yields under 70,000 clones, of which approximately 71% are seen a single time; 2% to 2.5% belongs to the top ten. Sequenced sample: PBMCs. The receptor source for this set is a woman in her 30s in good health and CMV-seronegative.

In DNA, the CDR3 is TGTGCCAGCAGCTTGGAAATGAGGAACTATGGCTACACCTTC. Protein sequence: CASSLEMRNYGYTF. This sequence joins TRBV5-4 and TRBJ1-2; D unclear. V was clipped by 0 bases and J by 2 bases, with 8 bases between them. Germline-derived CDR1 and CDR2 are SGHNT and YYREEE (reference sequence). There are 14 residues in the CDR3.

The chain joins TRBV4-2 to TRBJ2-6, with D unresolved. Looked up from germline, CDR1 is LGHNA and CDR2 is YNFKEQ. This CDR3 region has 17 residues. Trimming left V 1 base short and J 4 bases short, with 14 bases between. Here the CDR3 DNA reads TGTGCCAGCAGCCAAGGATCACTCACTCTGGGGGCCAACGTCCTGACTTTC. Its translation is CASSQGSLTLGANVLTF.

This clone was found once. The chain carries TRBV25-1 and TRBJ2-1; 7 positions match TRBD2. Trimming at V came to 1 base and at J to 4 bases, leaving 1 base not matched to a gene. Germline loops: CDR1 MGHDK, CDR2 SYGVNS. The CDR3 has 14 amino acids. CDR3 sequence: CASSEWGGYNEQFF. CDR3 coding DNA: TGTGCCAGCAGTGAATGGGGGGGGTACAATGAGCAGTTCTTC.

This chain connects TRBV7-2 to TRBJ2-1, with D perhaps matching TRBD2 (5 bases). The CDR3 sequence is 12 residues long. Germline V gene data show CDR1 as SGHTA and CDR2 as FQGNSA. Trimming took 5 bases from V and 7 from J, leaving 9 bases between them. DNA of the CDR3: TGTGCCAGCAGCCGATCGGGGAATGAGCAGTTCTTC. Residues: CASSRSGNEQFF.

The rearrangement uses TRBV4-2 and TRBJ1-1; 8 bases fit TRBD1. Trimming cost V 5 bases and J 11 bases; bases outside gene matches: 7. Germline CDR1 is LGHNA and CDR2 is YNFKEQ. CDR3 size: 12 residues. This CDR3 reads CASSGRTGNAFF. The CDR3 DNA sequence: TGTGCCAGCAGCGGCAGGACAGGGAACGCTTTCTTT.

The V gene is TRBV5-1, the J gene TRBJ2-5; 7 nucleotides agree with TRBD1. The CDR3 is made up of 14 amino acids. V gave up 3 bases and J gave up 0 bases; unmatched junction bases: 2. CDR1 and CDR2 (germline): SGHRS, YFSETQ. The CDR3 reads CASSSGQNQETQYF. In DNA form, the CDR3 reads TGCGCCAGCAGCTCGGGACAGAACCAAGAGACCCAGTACTTC.

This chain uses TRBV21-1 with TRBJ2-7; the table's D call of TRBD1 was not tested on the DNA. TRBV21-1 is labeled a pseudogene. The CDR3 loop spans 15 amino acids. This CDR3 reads CASSKDAGIGGEQYF. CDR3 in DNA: TGTGCCAGCAGCAAGGACGCTGGTATAGGGGGCGAGCAGTACTTC.

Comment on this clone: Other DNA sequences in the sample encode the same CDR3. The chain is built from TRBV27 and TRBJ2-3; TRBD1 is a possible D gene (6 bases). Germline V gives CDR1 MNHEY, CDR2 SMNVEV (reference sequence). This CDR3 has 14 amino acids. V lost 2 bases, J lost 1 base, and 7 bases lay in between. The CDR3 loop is CASSLRTGTDTQYF. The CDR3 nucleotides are TGTGCCAGCAGTTTACGGACAGGCACAGATACGCAGTATTTT.

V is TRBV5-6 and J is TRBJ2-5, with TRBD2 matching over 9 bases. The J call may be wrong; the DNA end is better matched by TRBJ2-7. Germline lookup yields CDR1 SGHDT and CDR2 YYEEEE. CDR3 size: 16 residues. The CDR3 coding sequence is TGTGCCAGCAGCTTGGCCTATAGCGGGGGAATCTACGAGCAGTACTTC. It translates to CASSLAYSGGIYEQYF.

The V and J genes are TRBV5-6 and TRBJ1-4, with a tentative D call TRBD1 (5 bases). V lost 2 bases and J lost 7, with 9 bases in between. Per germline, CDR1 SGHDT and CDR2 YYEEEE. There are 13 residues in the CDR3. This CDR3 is CASSLGGGEKLFF. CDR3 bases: TGTGCCAGCAGCTTAGGCGGGGGTGAAAAACTGTTTTTT.

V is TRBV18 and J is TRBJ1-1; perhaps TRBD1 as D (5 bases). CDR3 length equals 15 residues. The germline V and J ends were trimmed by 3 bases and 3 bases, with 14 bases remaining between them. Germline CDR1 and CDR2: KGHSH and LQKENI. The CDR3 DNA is TGTGCCAGCTCACCTATCCGGTCACAGGACACTGAAGCTTTCTTT. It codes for CASSPIRSQDTEAFF.

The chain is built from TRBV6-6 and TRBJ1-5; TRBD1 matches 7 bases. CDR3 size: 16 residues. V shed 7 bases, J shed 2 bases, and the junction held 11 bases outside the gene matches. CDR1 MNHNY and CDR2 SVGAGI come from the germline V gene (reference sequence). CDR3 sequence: CASTERGPRGNQPQHF. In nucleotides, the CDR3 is TGTGCCAGCACAGAGAGGGGGCCCCGGGGCAATCAGCCCCAGCATTTT.

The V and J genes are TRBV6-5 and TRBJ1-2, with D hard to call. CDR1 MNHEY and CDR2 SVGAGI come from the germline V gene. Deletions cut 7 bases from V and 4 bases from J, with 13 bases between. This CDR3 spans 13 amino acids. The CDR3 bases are TGTGCCAGCACCCCCCGAGGTCTCTATGGCTACACCTTC. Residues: CASTPRGLYGYTF.

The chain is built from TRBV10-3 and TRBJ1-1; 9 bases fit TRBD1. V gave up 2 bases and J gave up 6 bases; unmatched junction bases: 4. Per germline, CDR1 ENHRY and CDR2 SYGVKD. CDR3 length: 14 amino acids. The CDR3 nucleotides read TGTGCCATCAGTGAGACAGGGGGCAGGTCTGAAGCTTTCTTT. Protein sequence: CAISETGGRSEAFF.

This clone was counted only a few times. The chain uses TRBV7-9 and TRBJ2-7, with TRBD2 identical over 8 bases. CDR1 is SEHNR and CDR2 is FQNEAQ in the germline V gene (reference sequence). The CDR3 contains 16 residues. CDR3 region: CSIHGWVSGASYEQYF. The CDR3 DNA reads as TGTTCCATCCACGGTTGGGTTAGCGGGGCTTCCTACGAGCAGTACTTC.

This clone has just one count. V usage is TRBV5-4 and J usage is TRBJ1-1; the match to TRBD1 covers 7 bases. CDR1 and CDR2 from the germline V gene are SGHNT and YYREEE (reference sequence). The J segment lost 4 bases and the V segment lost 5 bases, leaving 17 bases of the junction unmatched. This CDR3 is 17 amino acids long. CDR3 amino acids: CASSPFGGDRAGTEAFF. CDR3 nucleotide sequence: TGTGCCAGCAGTCCCTTTGGGGGTGACAGGGCAGGCACTGAAGCTTTCTTT.